Following are 25 T cell receptor beta chains from one sample sequenced in a study of CD8 T cells in Susac syndrome. With random hexamers, reverse transcription was performed on about 0.5 to 1 ug of RNA. TCRdb redid the calling of the immunoSEQ multiplex PCR reads with MiXCR, one entry per CDR3 protein. The sample records 150,000 to 200,000 distinct CDR3 sequences, approximately 94% being singletons. The sample was CD4+ T cells from PBMCs. The origin of the receptors is a human donor with Susac syndrome.

The J gene is TRBJ1-5, the V gene TRBV30, with unresolved D. The CDR3 length is 14 residues. Germline assignment: CDR1 GTSNPN and CDR2 SVGIG (reference sequence). V was cut by 0 bases and J by 1 base, with 7 bases left in between. The CDR3: CAWSVDTSNQPQHF. For the CDR3, the DNA is TGTGCCTGGAGTGTCGACACGAGCAATCAGCCCCAGCATTTT. The full variable domain, rest sourced from reference TRBV30 and TRBJ1-5, is SQTIHQWPATLVQPVGSPLSLECTVEGTSNPNLYWYRQAAGRGLQLLFYSVGIGQISSEVPQNLSASRPQDRQFILSSKKLLLSDSGFYLCAWSVDTSNQPQHFGDGTRLSIL.

V gene TRBV27 combines with J gene TRBJ2-5; tentatively, D is TRBD1 or TRBD2 (6 bases each). Trimming removed 0 bases from V and 5 bases from J, with 13 bases in between. The CDR3 is 15 residues long. The germline V gene encodes CDR1 MNHEY and CDR2 SMNVEV (reference sequence). CDR3 amino acids: CASSLSTGARETQYF. CDR3 sequence (DNA): TGTGCCAGCAGTTTATCGACGGGGGCGCGGGAGACCCAGTACTTC.

The chain employs TRBV27 and TRBJ2-1; 7 bases map to TRBD2. Germline V lookup: CDR1 MNHEY, CDR2 SMNVEV (reference sequence). The CDR3 contains 15 residues. V trimming: 2 bases; J trimming: 4 bases; junction bases outside the gene matches: 5. CDR3 in DNA: TGTGCCAGCAGTTTAAAAGCGGGGCTTTACAATGAGCAGTTCTTC. It codes for CASSLKAGLYNEQFF.

J is TRBJ2-3 and V is TRBV14; D may correspond to TRBD1 or TRBD2 (5 bases each). V was trimmed by 2 bases and J by 2 bases, leaving 11 bases between them. CDR1 and CDR2 from the germline V gene are SGHDN and FVKESK. CDR3 length equals 15 residues. The CDR3 reads CASSQSGPYTDTQYF. DNA for the CDR3: TGTGCCAGCAGCCAATCGGGACCATACACAGATACGCAGTATTTT.

This clonotype was counted once. This chain connects TRBV30 to TRBJ2-3; 12 positions agree with TRBD2. Looked up from germline, CDR1 is GTSNPN and CDR2 is SVGIG (reference sequence). The V segment lost 5 bases and the J segment 2 bases; nucleotides outside the gene matches: 2. The CDR3 sequence is 14 residues long. CDR3 sequence (DNA): TGTGCCTGGGGACTAGCGGGGTCCACAGATACGCAGTATTTT. It encodes CAWGLAGSTDTQYF. The full variable domain, rest sourced from reference TRBV30 and TRBJ2-3, is SQTIHQWPATLVQPVGSPLSLECTVEGTSNPNLYWYRQAAGRGLQLLFYSVGIGQISSEVPQNLSASRPQDRQFILSSKKLLLSDSGFYLCAWGLAGSTDTQYFGPGTRLTVL.

The chain has TRBV7-9 and TRBJ2-2; TRBD1 agrees at 8 bases. The CDR3 loop spans 16 amino acids. V was clipped by 3 bases and J by 2 bases; unmatched bases: 5. From germline, CDR1 is SEHNR and CDR2 FQNEAQ (reference sequence). CDR3 bases: TGTGCCAGCAGCTTCCCGGGACAGGAAAACACCGGGGAGCTGTTTTTT. Its translation: CASSFPGQENTGELFF.

The chain carries TRBV10-3 and TRBJ2-5; D perhaps matches TRBD2 (5 bases). This CDR3 region has 14 residues. The ends were cut back, 4 bases at V and 3 bases at J, with 12 bases in the middle. Germline V CDR1 and CDR2: ENHRY, SYGVKD. The CDR3 loop reads CAISGAVEKETQYF. The CDR3 DNA reads TGTGCCATCAGTGGAGCGGTGGAGAAAGAGACCCAGTACTTC.

The chain carries TRBV9 and TRBJ2-1; TRBD2 aligns across 9 bases. Trimming cost V 3 bases and J 6 bases; bases outside gene matches: 22. The germline V gene has CDR1 SGDLS and CDR2 YYNGEE. This CDR3 is 20 amino acids long. In nucleotides, the CDR3 is TGTGCCAGCAGCGCTCCCCCCAGCGGGGGGATCGTCGTTCTGTCCAATGAGCAGTTCTTC. As protein: CASSAPPSGGIVVLSNEQFF.

The rearrangement joins TRBV6-2 or TRBV6-3 to TRBJ2-7; 8 bases are a match to TRBD1. The CDR3 loop spans 14 amino acids. CDR1 is MNHEY and CDR2 is SVGEGT in the germline V gene. The V gene end was trimmed by 6 bases and the J gene end by 1 base; junction bases not matched to a gene: 5. CDR3 in amino acids: CASRGTGGSYEQYF. The DNA for the CDR3 is TGTGCCAGCAGAGGGACAGGAGGGTCCTACGAGCAGTACTTC.

In its sample, this clonotype was seen once. V is TRBV29-1 and J is TRBJ2-3; 15 bases map to TRBD2. The CDR3 totals 18 residues. V trimming: 6 bases; J trimming: 6 bases; junction bases outside the gene matches: 16. CDR1 is SQVTM, CDR2 ANQGSEA, per germline. CDR3 in DNA: TGCAGCGTACGAAAAGGACTAGCGGGGGGGATGTTTCTGGATACGCAGTATTTT. This codes for CSVRKGLAGGMFLDTQYF.

The gene calls are TRBV20-1 and TRBJ2-3; 9 bases match TRBD2. Trimming at V came to 3 bases and at J to 2 bases, leaving 6 bases not matched to a gene. This CDR3 region has 15 residues. From germline, CDR1 is DFQATT and CDR2 SNEGSKA (reference sequence). This CDR3 reads CSARAAGGNTDTQYF. The CDR3 DNA follows: TGCAGTGCTAGGGCAGCGGGGGGCAACACAGATACGCAGTATTTT.

J is TRBJ1-2 and V is TRBV12-3 or TRBV12-4; D is unresolved. There are 11 residues in the CDR3. Between the trimmed V and J ends, which lost 9 bases and 4 bases, there was a span of 9 bases. As DNA, the CDR3 is TGTGCCAGTGCGTTGGGCTATGGCTACACCTTC. Translated, it gives CASALGYGYTF.

In this sample, this clonotype turned up once. The chain is built from TRBV7-9 and TRBJ2-4; TRBD1 matches at 12 bases. The CDR3 totals 15 residues. Germline values: CDR1 SEHNR, CDR2 FQNEAQ (reference sequence). Trimming removed 8 bases from V and 1 base from J; junction bases left unmatched: 3. This CDR3 reads CASGGQGAAKNIQYF. The CDR3 DNA is TGTGCCAGCGGGGGACAGGGGGCGGCCAAAAACATTCAGTACTTC.

V is TRBV19 and J is TRBJ2-6; D remains ambiguous. The CDR3 covers 15 residues. V lost 7 bases to trimming and J lost 0 bases, with 10 bases between them. Germline loops: CDR1 LNHDA, CDR2 SQIVND (reference sequence). CDR3 nucleotide sequence: TGTGCCAGTACCCAACTAAACTCTGGGGCCAACGTCCTGACTTTC. This sequence encodes CASTQLNSGANVLTF.

The J gene is TRBJ1-2, the V gene TRBV20-1, with D tentatively TRBD1 (6 bases). The CDR3 covers 13 residues. V lost 3 bases and J lost 9, with 17 bases in between. The germline V gene encodes CDR1 DFQATT and CDR2 SNEGSKA (reference sequence). In DNA, the CDR3 is TGCAGTGCTAGTGCCCTACAGGGTTCAAGCTACACCTTC. Translating it yields CSASALQGSSYTF.

This clonotype showed up just a few times. The chain links TRBV9 to TRBJ2-5; the D gene is possibly TRBD1 (6 bases). V shed 4 bases and J shed 0 bases, with 10 bases lying between them. This CDR3 region has 14 residues. CDR1 and CDR2 (germline): SGDLS, YYNGEE. CDR3 loop: CASSLRQDQETQYF. In DNA, the CDR3 is TGTGCCAGCAGCTTGCGACAGGACCAAGAGACCCAGTACTTC.

The V call is TRBV2, the J call TRBJ1-2; no firm D call. This CDR3 region has 13 residues. Trimming cost V 4 bases and J 4 bases, with 10 bases left between them. Germline values: CDR1 SNHLY, CDR2 FYNNEI. The CDR3 coding sequence is TGTGCCAGCAGTGGATCAGACTTCTATGGCTACACCTTC. Translating it yields CASSGSDFYGYTF.

This clonotype was observed a handful of times. DNA of the CDR3: TGTGCCAGCAGCTTGACAGGGGACACTGAAGCTTTCTTT. Its protein product is CASSLTGDTEAFF. This chain joins TRBV14 and TRBJ1-1, with 8 bases fitting TRBD1. CDR1 and CDR2 (germline): SGHDN, FVKESK. CDR3 length equals 13 residues. After removal of 5 bases from V and 3 bases from J, the junction contained 2 bases not matched to a gene. The whole variable domain, filled in from reference TRBV14 and TRBJ1-1, reads EAGVTQFPSHSVIEKGQTVTLRCDPISGHDNLYWYRRVMGKEIKFLLHFVKESKQDESGMPNNRFLAERTGGTYSTLKVQPAELEDSGVYFCASSLTGDTEAFFGQGTRLTVV.

The gene calls are TRBV30 and TRBJ1-1; D is uncertain. Germline CDR1 GTSNPN, CDR2 SVGIG (reference sequence). V was clipped by 2 bases and J by 4 bases, with 8 bases between them. This CDR3 has 12 residues. The CDR3 DNA is TGTGCCTGGAGTAGGACGGTCACTGAAGCTTTCTTT. Protein sequence: CAWSRTVTEAFF.

V is TRBV20-1 and J is TRBJ2-7; D might be TRBD2 (5 bases). V dropped 6 bases and J dropped 3 bases, with 15 bases sitting between them. CDR1 is DFQATT and CDR2 is SNEGSKA in the germline V gene (reference sequence). This CDR3 is built from 13 residues. The CDR3 region is CSARSGFHYEQYF. The DNA for the CDR3 is TGCAGTGCGAGAAGCGGTTTCCACTACGAGCAGTACTTC.

The V gene is TRBV9, the J gene TRBJ2-2; the match to TRBD2 covers 8 bases. CDR3 size: 17 residues. The germline gives CDR1 SGDLS, CDR2 YYNGEE. J lost 1 base, V lost 4 bases, and 9 bases had no gene match. The CDR3 region is CASSRGRGAGNTGELFF. CDR3 bases: TGTGCCAGCAGCCGGGGGCGGGGGGCCGGGAACACCGGGGAGCTGTTTTTT.

This clonotype was observed once. The CDR3 loop is CASSLGPSSGGLSTDTQYF. The CDR3 DNA reads TGTGCCAGCAGCTTGGGCCCCTCTAGCGGGGGCCTGAGCACAGATACGCAGTATTTT. The chain is built from TRBV5-4 and TRBJ2-3; 10 nucleotides align to TRBD2. The V gene's germline CDR1 is SGHNT and CDR2 YYREEE (reference sequence). The CDR3 totals 19 residues. With V trimmed by 0 bases and J by 0 bases, 10 bases remained unmatched.

CDR3 nucleotide sequence: TGTGCCAGCAGCCAATGGGCGGGAATAGCCAAAAACATTCAGTACTTC. Its translation: CASSQWAGIAKNIQYF. The chain uses TRBV3-1 and TRBJ2-4; possible D gene TRBD2, 6 bases. The germline V gene has CDR1 LGHDT and CDR2 YNNKEL (reference sequence). The V gene lost 2 bases and the J gene lost 0 bases, with 11 bases spanning the gap. The CDR3 is made up of 16 amino acids.

CDR3 residues: CAINSQGFDEQYF. In DNA form, the CDR3 reads TGTGCCATCAACTCTCAGGGGTTCGACGAGCAGTACTTC. This chain links TRBV10-3 with TRBJ2-7; D is perhaps TRBD1 (6 bases). From germline, CDR1 is ENHRY and CDR2 SYGVKD. CDR3 length: 13 residues. Trimming took off 7 bases at V and 5 bases at J, with 15 bases between the two ends.

This chain links TRBV6-1 with TRBJ2-1, with 8 bases identical to TRBD1. The CDR3 consists of 17 residues. Trimming removed 6 bases from V and 7 bases from J; junction bases left unmatched: 17. Germline CDR1 reads MNHNS; CDR2 reads SASEGT. The CDR3 DNA sequence: TGTGCCAGCAGAAAAACCGCCGTGACAGGGGCGAGGAATGAGCAGTTCTTC. It encodes CASRKTAVTGARNEQFF.